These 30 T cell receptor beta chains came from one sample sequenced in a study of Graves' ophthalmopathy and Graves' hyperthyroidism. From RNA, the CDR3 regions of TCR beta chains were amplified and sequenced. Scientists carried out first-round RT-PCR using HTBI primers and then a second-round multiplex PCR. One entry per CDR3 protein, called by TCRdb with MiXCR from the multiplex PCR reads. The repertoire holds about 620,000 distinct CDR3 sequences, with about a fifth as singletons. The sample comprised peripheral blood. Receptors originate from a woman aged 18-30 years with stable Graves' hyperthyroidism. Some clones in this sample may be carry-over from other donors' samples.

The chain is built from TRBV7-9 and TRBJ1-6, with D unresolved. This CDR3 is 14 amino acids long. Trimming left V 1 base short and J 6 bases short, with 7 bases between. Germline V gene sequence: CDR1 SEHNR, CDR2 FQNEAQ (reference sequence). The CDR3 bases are TGTGCCAGCAGCTTAGTTCTACCTAATTCACCCCTCCACTTT. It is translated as CASSLVLPNSPLHF.

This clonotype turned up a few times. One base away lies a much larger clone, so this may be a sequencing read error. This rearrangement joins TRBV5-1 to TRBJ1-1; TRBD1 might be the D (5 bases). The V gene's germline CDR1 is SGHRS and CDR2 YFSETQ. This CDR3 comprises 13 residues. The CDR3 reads CASRDSANTGAFF. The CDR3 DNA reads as TGCGCCAGCCGCGACAGCGCGAACACTGGAGCTTTCTTT.

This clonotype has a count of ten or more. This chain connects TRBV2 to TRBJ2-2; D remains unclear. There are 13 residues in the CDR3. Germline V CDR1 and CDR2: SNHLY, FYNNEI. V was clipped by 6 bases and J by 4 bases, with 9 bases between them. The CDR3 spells CASRADPTGELFF. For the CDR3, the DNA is TGTGCCAGCAGGGCAGACCCCACCGGGGAGCTGTTTTTT.

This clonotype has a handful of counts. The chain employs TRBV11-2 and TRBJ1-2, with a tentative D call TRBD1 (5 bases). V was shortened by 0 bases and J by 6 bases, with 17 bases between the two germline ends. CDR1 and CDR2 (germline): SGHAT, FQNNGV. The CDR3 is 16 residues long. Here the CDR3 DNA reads TGTGCCAGCAGCTTAGATCTAAATGGAGGGGTACATGGCTACACCTTC. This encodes CASSLDLNGGVHGYTF. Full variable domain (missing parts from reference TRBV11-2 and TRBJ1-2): EAGVAQSPRYKIIEKRQSVAFWCNPISGHATLYWYQQILGQGPKLLIQFQNNGVVDDSQLPKDRFSAERLKGVDSTLKIQPAKLEDSAVYLCASSLDLNGGVHGYTFGSGTRLTVV.

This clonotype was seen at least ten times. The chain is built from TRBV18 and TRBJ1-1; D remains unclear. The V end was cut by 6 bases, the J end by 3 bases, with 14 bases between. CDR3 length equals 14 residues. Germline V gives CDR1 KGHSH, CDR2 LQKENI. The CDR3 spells CASSPYHRDTEAFF. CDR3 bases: TGTGCCAGCTCTCCATATCATAGGGACACTGAAGCTTTCTTT.

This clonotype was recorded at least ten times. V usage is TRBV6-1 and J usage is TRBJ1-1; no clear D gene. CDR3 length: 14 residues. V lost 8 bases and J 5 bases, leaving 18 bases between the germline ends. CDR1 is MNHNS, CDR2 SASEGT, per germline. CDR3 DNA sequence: TGTGCCAGCTCGCCCGAGGGCGGATGGACTGAAGCTTTCTTT. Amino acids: CASSPEGGWTEAFF.

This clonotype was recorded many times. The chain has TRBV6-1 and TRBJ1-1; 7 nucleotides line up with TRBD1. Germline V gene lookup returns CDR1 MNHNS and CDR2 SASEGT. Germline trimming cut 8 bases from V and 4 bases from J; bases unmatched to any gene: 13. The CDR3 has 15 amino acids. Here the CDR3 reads CASRTEQGLGTEAFF. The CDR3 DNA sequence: TGTGCCAGCCGGACGGAACAGGGGTTGGGCACTGAAGCTTTCTTT.

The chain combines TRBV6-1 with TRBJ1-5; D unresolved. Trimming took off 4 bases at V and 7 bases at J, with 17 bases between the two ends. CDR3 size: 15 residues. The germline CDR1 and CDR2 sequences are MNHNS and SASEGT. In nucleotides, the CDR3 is TGTGCCAGCAGTGGGGCCGGAGGGCCAGGACAGCCCCAGCATTTT. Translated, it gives CASSGAGGPGQPQHF.

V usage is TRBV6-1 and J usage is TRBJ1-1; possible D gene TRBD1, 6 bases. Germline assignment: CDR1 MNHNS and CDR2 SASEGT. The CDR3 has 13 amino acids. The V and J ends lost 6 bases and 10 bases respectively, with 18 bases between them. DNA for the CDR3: TGTGCCAGCAGCCTGCCAGGGGTTGCGGCAGCTTTCTTT. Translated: CASSLPGVAAAFF.

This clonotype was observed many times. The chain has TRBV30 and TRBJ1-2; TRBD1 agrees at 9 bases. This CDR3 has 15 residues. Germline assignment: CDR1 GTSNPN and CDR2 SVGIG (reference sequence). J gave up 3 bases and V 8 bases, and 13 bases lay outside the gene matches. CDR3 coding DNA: TGTGCCCGGGGACAGGGTCGGAGAAGGGACTATGGCTACACCTTC. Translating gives CARGQGRRRDYGYTF.

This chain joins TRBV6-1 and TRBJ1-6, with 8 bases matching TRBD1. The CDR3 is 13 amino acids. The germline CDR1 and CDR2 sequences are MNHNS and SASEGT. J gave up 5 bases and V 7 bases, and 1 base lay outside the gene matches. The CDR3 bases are TGTGCCAGCACGACAGGGGATAATTCACCCCTCCACTTT. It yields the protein CASTTGDNSPLHF.

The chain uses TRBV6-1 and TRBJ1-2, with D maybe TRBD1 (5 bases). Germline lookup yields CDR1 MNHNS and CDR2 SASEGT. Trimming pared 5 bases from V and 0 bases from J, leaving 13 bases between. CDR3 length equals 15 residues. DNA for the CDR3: TGTGCCAGCAGTCGACAGCACAACCCTAACTATGGCTACACCTTC. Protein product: CASSRQHNPNYGYTF.

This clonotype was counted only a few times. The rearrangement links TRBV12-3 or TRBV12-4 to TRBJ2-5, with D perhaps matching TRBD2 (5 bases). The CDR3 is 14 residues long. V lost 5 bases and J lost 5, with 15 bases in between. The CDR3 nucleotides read TGTGCCAGCAGTCCCGGGAACCAAAGGGAGACCCAGTACTTC. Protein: CASSPGNQRETQYF.

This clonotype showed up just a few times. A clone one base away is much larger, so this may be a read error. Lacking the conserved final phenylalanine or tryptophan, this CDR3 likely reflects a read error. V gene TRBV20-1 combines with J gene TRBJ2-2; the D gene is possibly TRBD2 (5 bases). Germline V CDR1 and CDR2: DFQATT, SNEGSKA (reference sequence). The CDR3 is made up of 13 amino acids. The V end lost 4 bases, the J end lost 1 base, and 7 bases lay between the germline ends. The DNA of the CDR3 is TGCAGTGCTATGGCGGGGAACACCGGGGAGCTGTTTGTT. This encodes CSAMAGNTGELFV.

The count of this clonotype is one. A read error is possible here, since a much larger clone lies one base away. The CDR3 protein is CASSSGRGREQYF. The CDR3 DNA reads as TGTGCCAGCAGCTCGGGACGGGGACGCGAGCAGTACTTC. This sequence joins TRBV7-3 and TRBJ2-7, with D perhaps matching TRBD1 or TRBD2 (5 bases each). V was pared by 4 bases and J by 6 bases, with 13 bases between. The CDR3 totals 13 residues. Germline V gene data show CDR1 as SGHTA and CDR2 as FQGTGA. Full variable domain (outside the CDR3, taken from reference TRBV7-3 and TRBJ2-7): GAGVSQTPSNKVTEKGKYVELRCDPISGHTALYWYRQSLGQGPEFLIYFQGTGAADDSGLPNDRFFAVRPEGSVSTLKIQRTERGDSAVYLCASSSGRGREQYFGPGTRLTVT.

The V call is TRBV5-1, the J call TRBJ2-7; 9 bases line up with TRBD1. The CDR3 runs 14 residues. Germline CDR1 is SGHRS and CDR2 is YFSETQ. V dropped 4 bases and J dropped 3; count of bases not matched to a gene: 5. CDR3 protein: CASSPQGQGYEQYF. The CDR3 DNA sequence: TGCGCCAGCAGCCCCCAGGGACAGGGCTACGAGCAGTACTTC.

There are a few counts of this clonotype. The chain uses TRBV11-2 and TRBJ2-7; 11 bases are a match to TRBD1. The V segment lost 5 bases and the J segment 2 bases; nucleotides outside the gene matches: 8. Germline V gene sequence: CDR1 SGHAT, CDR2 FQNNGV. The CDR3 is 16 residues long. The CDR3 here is CASSRAGGQGAYEQYF. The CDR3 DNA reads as TGTGCCAGCAGCCGGGCGGGGGGACAGGGGGCCTACGAGCAGTACTTC.

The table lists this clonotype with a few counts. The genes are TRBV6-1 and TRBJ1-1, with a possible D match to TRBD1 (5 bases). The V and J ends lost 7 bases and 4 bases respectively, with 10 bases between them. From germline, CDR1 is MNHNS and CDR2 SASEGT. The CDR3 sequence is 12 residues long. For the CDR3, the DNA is TGTGCCAGCAAAAGGGGTGGCACTGAAGCTTTCTTT. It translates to CASKRGGTEAFF.

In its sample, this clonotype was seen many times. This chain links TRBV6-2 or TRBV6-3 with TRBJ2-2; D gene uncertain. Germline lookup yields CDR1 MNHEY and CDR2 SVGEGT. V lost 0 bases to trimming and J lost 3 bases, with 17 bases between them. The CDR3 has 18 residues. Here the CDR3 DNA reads TGTGCCAGCAGTTACTCATACAATGTACAGAGCTACACCGGGGAGCTGTTTTTT. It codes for CASSYSYNVQSYTGELFF.

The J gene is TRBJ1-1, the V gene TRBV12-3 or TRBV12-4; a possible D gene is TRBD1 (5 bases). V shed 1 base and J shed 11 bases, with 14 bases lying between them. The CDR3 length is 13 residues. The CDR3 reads CASSLGGPTIAFF. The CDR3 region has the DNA TGTGCCAGCAGTTTAGGGGGACCGACTATTGCTTTCTTT.

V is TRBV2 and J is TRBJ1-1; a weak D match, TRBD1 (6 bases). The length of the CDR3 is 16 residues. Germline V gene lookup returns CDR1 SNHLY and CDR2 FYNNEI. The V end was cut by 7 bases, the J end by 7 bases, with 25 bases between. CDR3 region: CASILTPLQGLGEAFF. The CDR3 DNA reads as TGTGCCAGCATCCTTACCCCGTTACAGGGCTTGGGTGAAGCTTTCTTT. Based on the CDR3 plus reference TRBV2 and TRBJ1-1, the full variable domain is EPEVTQTPSHQVTQMGQEVILRCVPISNHLYFYWYRQILGQKVEFLVSFYNNEISEKSEIFDDQFSVERPDGSNFTLKIRSTKLEDSAMYFCASILTPLQGLGEAFFGQGTRLTVV.

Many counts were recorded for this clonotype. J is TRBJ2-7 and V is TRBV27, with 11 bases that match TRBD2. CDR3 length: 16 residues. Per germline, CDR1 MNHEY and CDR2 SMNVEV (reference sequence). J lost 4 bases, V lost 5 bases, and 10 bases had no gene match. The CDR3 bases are TGTGCCAGCAGTCACATAGCGGGAGGGCCGAAGTACGAGCAGTACTTC. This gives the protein CASSHIAGGPKYEQYF.

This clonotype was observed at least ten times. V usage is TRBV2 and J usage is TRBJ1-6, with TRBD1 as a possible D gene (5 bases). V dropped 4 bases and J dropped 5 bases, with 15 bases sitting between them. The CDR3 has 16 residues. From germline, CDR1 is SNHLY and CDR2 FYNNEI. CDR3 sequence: CASSVRSGTDNSPLHF. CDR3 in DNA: TGTGCCAGCAGTGTTAGGTCTGGGACCGATAATTCACCCCTCCACTTT.

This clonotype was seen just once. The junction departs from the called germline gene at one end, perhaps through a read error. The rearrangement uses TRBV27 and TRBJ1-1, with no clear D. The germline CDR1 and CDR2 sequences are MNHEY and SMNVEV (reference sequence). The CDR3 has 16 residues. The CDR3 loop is CASSFGPLIVKTEAFF. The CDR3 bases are TGTGCCAGCAGTTTCGGCCCCCTGATCGTGAAGACTGAAGCTTTCTTT.

CDR3 in amino acids: CASSPAGPYYEQYF. CDR3 DNA sequence: TGTGCCAGCAGCCCCGCGGGACCCTACTACGAGCAGTACTTC. The chain combines TRBV3-1 with TRBJ2-7, with TRBD2 as a possible D gene (6 bases). Germline V gives CDR1 LGHDT, CDR2 YNNKEL (reference sequence). Trimming stripped 4 bases from V and 3 bases from J, with 13 bases between. This CDR3 contains 14 residues.

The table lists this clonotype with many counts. The CDR3 DNA follows: TGTGCCGGTTACCAGGAGACAGGGGGATCTGGCTACACCTTC. Amino acids: CAGYQETGGSGYTF. V usage is TRBV30 and J usage is TRBJ1-2; 9 bases fit TRBD1. Germline V gives CDR1 GTSNPN, CDR2 SVGIG (reference sequence). The CDR3 has 14 amino acids. V lost 8 bases to trimming and J lost 7 bases; unmatched junction nucleotides: 14.

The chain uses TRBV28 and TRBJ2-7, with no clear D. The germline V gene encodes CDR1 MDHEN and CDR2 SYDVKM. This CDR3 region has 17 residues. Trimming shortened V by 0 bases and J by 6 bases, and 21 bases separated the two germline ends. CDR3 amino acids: CASSLCEWVQSPSEQYF. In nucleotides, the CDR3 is TGTGCCAGCAGTTTATGCGAGTGGGTTCAGTCCCCGAGCGAGCAGTACTTC.

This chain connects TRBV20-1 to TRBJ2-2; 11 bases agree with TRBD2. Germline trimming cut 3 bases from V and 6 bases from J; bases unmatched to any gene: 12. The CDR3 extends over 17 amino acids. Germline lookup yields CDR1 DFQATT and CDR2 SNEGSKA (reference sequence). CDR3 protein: CSASDPLSGGVAGELFF. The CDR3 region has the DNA TGCAGTGCTAGCGATCCCCTTAGCGGGGGGGTCGCCGGGGAGCTGTTTTTT.

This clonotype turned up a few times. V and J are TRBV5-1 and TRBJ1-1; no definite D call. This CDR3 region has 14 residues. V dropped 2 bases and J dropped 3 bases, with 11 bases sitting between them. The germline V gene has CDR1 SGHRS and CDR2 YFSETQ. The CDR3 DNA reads TGCGCCAGCAGCTTCCGGACCTCGGACACTGAAGCTTTCTTT. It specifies CASSFRTSDTEAFF. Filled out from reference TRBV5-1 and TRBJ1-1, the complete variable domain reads KAGVTQTPRYLIKTRGQQVTLSCSPISGHRSVSWYQQTPGQGLQFLFEYFSETQRNKGNFPGRFSGRQFSNSRSEMNVSTLELGDSALYLCASSFRTSDTEAFFGQGTRLTVV.

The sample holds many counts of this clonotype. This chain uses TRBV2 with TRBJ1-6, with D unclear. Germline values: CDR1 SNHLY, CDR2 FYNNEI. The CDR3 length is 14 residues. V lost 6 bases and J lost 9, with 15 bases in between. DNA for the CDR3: TGTGCCAGCAGATACCGGGATTCGATTTCACCCCTCCACTTT. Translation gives CASRYRDSISPLHF.